This T cell receptor (beta chain) derives from a study of blood T cell repertoires in COVID-19. The CDR3 spans 17 residues. V lost 7 bases, J lost 4 bases, and 13 bases stayed unmatched. CDR1 LGHNT and CDR2 FRNRAP come from the germline V gene. Participants spanned ages about 18 to 89 years and resided in about 25 US areas. Participants were placed into cohorts based on the clinical history they reported. Authors' methods: Estimation of nucleated cell counts relied on the amplification of reference gene primers. The assay was immunoSEQ multiplex PCR, and TCRdb's table has in-frame clones only and misses some. V, J and clone size were drawn from that table, and D and trimming were deduced from the DNA. The sample lists roughly 250,000 clones, 70% to 90% occurring once.

The chain links TRBV12-5 to TRBJ1-2; 12 nucleotides line up with TRBD1. The sequence was collected from a woman aged 30 to 39 who had recovered from COVID-19. Sequencing used PBMCs or T cells enriched from blood (not recorded which). The CDR3 bases are TGTGCTAGTGCCAAATCCGGGACAGGGGGCGGAGGCTATGGCTACACCTTC. It yields the protein CASAKSGTGGGGYGYTF.